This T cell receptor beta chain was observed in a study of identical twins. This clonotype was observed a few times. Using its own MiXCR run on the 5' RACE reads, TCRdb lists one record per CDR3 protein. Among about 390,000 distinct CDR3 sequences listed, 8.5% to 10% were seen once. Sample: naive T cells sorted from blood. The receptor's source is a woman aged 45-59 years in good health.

This CDR3 is CASSLQGISGANVLTF. The DNA of the CDR3 is TGTGCCAGCAGCCTACAGGGGATCTCTGGGGCCAACGTCCTGACTTTC. The chain uses TRBV11-2 and TRBJ2-6; 7 bases match TRBD1. V was pared by 5 bases and J by 0 bases, with 4 bases of the junction left unmatched. The germline V gene has CDR1 SGHAT and CDR2 FQNNGV. The CDR3 extends over 16 amino acids.